This T cell receptor beta chain came from a study of blood T cell repertoires in COVID-19. Overall study context: Sources were T cells, B-cell-depleted T cells, or PBMCs; the material itself was cDNA or gDNA.

Germline V lookup: CDR1 SNHLY, CDR2 FYNNEI. This CDR3 region has 15 residues. V lost 8 bases and J lost 4, with 17 bases in between. Enrollees, about 18 to 89 years old, lived in 24 US areas. Original analysis: Cell counts per sample came from amplifying reference gene primers. The method was immunoSEQ multiplex PCR; TCRdb's version includes in-frame clones alone and lacks a portion of them. V and J calls and clone size are those listed in that table; D and trimming were worked out from the DNA. Found here are 300,000 to 350,000 clones, 90% to 95% of them singletons; the top ten hold about 4%. The V gene is TRBV2, the J gene TRBJ1-4; a weak D match, TRBD1 (6 bases). The sample consisted of PBMCs or T cells enriched from blood (not recorded which). This receptor was identified in a woman in her thirties who had been exposed to COVID-19. The DNA for the CDR3 is TGTGCCAGCTGGCGACAGGTCGGGCGTAATGAAAAACTGTTTTTT. Encoded protein: CASWRQVGRNEKLFF.